This TCR beta chain is drawn from a study of blood T cell repertoires in COVID-19. Data came from immunoSEQ multiplex PCR; TCRdb stores just in-frame clones and leaves some out. The profile shows around 170,000 clones, just over 85% of them singletons. The receptor's source is a man aged 45 to 65 with active or convalescent COVID-19. The sample consisted of peripheral blood.

The CDR3 sequence is CSVGRGAGELFF. In DNA form, the CDR3 reads TGCAGCGTTGGGCGAGGAGCAGGGGAGCTGTTTTTT. The J gene is TRBJ2-2, the V gene TRBV29-1; D not certain. The CDR3 is 12 residues long. V was clipped by 4 bases and J by 8 bases, with 11 bases between them. Germline-derived CDR1 and CDR2 are SQVTM and ANQGSEA.